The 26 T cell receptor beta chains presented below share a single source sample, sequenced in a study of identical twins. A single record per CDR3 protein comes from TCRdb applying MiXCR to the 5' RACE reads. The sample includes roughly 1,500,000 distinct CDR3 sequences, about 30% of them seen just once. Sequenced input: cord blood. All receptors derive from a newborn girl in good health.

The chain's CDR3 is CATSDSGAYYNEQFF. Here the CDR3 DNA reads TGTGCCACCAGTGATTCAGGGGCGTACTACAATGAGCAGTTCTTC. The V gene is TRBV24-1, the J gene TRBJ2-1, with D possibly TRBD1 on 6 matching bases. This CDR3 contains 15 residues. V lost 2 bases, J lost 3 bases, and 10 bases lay in between. Germline CDR1 is KGHDR and CDR2 is SFDVKD.

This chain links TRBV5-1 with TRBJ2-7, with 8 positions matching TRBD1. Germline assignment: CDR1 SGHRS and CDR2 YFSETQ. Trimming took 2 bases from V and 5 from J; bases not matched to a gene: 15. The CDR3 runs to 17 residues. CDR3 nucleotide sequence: TGCGCCAGCAGCTTAGCCGGGACAGGCCTGTCTAGGGACGAGCAGTACTTC. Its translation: CASSLAGTGLSRDEQYF.

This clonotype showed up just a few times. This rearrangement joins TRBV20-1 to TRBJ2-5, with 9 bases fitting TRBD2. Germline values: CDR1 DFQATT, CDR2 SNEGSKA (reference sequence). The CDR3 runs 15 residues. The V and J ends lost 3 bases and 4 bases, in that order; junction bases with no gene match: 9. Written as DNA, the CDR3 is TGCAGTGCTAGTCATCCGGGACTAGCTGGAGAGACCCAGTACTTC. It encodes CSASHPGLAGETQYF.

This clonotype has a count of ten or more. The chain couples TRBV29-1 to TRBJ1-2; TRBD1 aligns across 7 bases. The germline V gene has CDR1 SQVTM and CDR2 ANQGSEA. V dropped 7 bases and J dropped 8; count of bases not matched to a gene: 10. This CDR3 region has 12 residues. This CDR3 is CSALNRGLGYTF. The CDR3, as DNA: TGCAGCGCATTAAACAGGGGCCTCGGCTACACCTTC. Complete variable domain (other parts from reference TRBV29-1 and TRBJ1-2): SAVISQKPSRDICQRGTSLTIQCQVDSQVTMMFWYRQQPGQSLTLIATANQGSEATYESGFVIDKFPISRPNLTFSTLTVSNMSPEDSSIYLCSALNRGLGYTFGSGTRLTVV.

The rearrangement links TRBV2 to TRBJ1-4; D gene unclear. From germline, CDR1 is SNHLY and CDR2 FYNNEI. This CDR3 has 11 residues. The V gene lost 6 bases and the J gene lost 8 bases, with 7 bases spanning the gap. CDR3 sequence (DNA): TGTGCCAGCAGCCCCTGGGAAAAACTGTTTTTT. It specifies CASSPWEKLFF.

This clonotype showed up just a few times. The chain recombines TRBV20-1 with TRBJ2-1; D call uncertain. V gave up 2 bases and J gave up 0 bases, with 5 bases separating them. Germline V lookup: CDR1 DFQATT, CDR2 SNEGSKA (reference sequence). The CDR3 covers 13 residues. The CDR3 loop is CSARLYSYNEQFF. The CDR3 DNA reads TGCAGTGCTAGACTGTACTCCTACAATGAGCAGTTCTTC.

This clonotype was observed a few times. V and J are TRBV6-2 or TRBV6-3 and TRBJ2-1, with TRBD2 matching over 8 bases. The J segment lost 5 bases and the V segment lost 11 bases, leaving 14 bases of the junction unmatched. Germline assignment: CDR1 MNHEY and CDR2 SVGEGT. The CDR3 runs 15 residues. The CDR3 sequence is CASSRARGGHNEQFF. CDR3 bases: TGTGCCTCAAGTAGGGCCCGGGGGGGACACAATGAGCAGTTCTTC.

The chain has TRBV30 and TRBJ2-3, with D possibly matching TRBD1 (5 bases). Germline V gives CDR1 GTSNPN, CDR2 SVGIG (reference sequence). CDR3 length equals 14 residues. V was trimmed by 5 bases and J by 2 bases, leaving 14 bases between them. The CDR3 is CAWDDSFSTDTQYF. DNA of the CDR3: TGTGCCTGGGACGACAGTTTTTCCACAGATACGCAGTATTTT.

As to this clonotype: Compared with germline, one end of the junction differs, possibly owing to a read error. The CDR3: CASTGTSAGRADTQYF. CDR3 sequence (DNA): TGCGCCAGCACCGGGACTAGCGCGGGCAGGGCAGATACGCAGTATTTT. The chain recombines TRBV12-3 or TRBV12-4 with TRBJ2-3; 10 nucleotides align to TRBD2. The CDR3 is 16 amino acids.

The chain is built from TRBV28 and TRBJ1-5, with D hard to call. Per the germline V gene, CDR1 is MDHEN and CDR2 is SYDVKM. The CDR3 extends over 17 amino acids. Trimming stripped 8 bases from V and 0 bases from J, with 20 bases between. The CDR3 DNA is TGTGCCAGCTGTGCTGGCAGCCCCTTTTATAGCAATCAGCCCCAGCATTTT. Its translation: CASCAGSPFYSNQPQHF. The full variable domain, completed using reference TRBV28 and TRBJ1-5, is DVKVTQSSRYLVKRTGEKVFLECVQDMDHENMFWYRQDPGLGLRLIYFSYDVKMKEKGDIPEGYSVSREKKERFSLILESASTNQTSMYLCASCAGSPFYSNQPQHFGDGTRLSIL.

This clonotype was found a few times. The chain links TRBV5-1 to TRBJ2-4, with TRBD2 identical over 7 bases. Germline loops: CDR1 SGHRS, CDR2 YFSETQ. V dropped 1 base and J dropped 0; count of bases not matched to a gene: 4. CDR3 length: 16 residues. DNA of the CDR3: TGCGCCAGCAGCTTGCTTGCGGGGGTAGCCAAAAACATTCAGTACTTC. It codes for CASSLLAGVAKNIQYF.

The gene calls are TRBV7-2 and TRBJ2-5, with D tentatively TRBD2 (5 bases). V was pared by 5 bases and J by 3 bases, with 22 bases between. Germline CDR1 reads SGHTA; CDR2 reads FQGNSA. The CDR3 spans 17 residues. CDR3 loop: CASSPRRATLYEETQYF. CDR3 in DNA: TGTGCCAGCAGCCCGCGGCGGGCAACTCTATATGAAGAGACCCAGTACTTC.

The CDR3 spells CASSQAGASTYEQYF. For the CDR3, the DNA is TGTGCCAGCAGCCAAGCGGGGGCCTCCACCTACGAGCAGTACTTC. The V gene is TRBV14, the J gene TRBJ2-7; possibly TRBD1 or TRBD2 for D (6 bases each). CDR1 and CDR2 (germline): SGHDN, FVKESK. Trimming removed 1 base at V and 2 bases at J, with 12 bases between. This CDR3 comprises 15 residues.

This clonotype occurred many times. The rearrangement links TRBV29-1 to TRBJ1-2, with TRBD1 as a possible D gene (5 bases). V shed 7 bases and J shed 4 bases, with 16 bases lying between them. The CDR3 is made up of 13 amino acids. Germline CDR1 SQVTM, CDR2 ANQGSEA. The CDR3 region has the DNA TGCAGCGCCACGGCGGGGGGGTCCTATGGCTACACCTTC. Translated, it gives CSATAGGSYGYTF.

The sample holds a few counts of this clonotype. This CDR3 is CASSLWVLDRAQGWNTEAFF. CDR3 sequence (DNA): TGTGCCAGCAGTTTGTGGGTGCTCGACAGGGCACAGGGATGGAACACTGAAGCTTTCTTT. V gene TRBV28 combines with J gene TRBJ1-1; 7 bases are shared with TRBD1. The CDR3 sequence is 20 residues long. From germline, CDR1 is MDHEN and CDR2 SYDVKM. With 3 bases clipped from V and 1 base from J, the junction kept 20 bases outside the gene matches.

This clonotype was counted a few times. The CDR3 DNA sequence: TGTGCCAGCAGTCCCCGGGACAGGCACACTGAAGCTTTCTTT. Amino acid sequence: CASSPRDRHTEAFF. The chain joins TRBV6-2 or TRBV6-3 to TRBJ1-1, with TRBD1 matching over 8 bases. The germline V gene encodes CDR1 MNHEY and CDR2 SVGEGT. V shed 5 bases, J shed 3 bases, and the junction held 5 bases outside the gene matches. This CDR3 is 14 amino acids long.

The CDR3 loop reads CSVRTGGLYEQYF. The DNA for the CDR3 is TGCAGTGTCAGGACAGGGGGCCTCTACGAGCAGTACTTC. This chain joins TRBV20-1 and TRBJ2-7; 11 bases map to TRBD1. V shed 7 bases, J shed 3 bases, and the junction held 5 bases outside the gene matches. Germline values: CDR1 DFQATT, CDR2 SNEGSKA (reference sequence). This CDR3 contains 13 residues.

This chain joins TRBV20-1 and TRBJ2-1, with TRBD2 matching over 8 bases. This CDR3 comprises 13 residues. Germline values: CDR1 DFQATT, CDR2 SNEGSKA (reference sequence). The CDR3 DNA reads TGCAGCGGGAGGGCTAGCGGTTACAATGAGCAGTTCTTC. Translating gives CSGRASGYNEQFF.

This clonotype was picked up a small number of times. The CDR3: CASSLAVGTANEKLFF. The DNA for the CDR3 is TGCGCCAGCAGCTTGGCCGTGGGGACAGCGAATGAAAAACTGTTTTTT. The rearrangement uses TRBV5-1 and TRBJ1-4; 7 positions agree with TRBD1. Germline V gene data show CDR1 as SGHRS and CDR2 as YFSETQ. Unmatched junction bases numbered 7, after V lost 0 bases and J lost 5 bases. The CDR3 sequence is 16 residues long. Full variable domain (missing parts from reference TRBV5-1 and TRBJ1-4): KAGVTQTPRYLIKTRGQQVTLSCSPISGHRSVSWYQQTPGQGLQFLFEYFSETQRNKGNFPGRFSGRQFSNSRSEMNVSTLELGDSALYLCASSLAVGTANEKLFFGSGTQLSVL.

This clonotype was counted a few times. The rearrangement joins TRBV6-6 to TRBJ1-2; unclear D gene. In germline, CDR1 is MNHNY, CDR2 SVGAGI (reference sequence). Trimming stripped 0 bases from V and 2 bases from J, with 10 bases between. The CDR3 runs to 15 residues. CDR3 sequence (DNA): TGTGCCAGCAGTTACTCCCCGGCGAAGAACTATGGCTACACCTTC. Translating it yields CASSYSPAKNYGYTF.

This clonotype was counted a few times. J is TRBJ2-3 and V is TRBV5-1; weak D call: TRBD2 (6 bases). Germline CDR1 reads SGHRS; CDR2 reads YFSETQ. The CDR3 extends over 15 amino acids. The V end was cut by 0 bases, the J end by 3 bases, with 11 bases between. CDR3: CASSLDGRVTDTQYF. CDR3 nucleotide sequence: TGCGCCAGCAGCTTGGACGGGAGAGTAACAGATACGCAGTATTTT.

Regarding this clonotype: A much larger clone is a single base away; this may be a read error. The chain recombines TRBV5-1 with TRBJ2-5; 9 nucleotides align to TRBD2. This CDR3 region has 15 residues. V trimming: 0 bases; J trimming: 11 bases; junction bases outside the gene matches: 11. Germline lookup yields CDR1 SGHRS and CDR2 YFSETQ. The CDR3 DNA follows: TGCGCCAGCAGCTTGGCTAGCGGGATCTACAATGAGCAGTACTTC. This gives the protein CASSLASGIYNEQYF.

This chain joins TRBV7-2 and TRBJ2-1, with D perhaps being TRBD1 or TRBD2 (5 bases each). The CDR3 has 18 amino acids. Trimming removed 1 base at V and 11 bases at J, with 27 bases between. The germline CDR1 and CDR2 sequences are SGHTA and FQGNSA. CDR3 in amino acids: CASSLGPLQDLRRNKQFF. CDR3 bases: TGTGCCAGCAGCTTAGGGCCGTTACAGGACCTTCGGAGGAATAAGCAGTTCTTC.

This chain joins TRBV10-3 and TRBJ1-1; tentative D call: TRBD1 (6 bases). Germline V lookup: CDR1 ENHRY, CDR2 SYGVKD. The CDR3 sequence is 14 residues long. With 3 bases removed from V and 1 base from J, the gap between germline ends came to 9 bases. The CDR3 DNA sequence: TGTGCCATCAGTGAAAAGGACAGGAACACTGAAGCTTTCTTT. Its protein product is CAISEKDRNTEAFF.

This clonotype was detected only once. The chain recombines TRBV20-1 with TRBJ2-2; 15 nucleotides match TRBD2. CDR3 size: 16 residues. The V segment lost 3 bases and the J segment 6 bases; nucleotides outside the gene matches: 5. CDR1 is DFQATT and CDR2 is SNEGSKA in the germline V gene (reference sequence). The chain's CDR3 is CSARGGLAGGAGELFF. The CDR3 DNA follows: TGCAGTGCTAGGGGGGGACTAGCGGGGGGTGCCGGGGAGCTGTTTTTT.

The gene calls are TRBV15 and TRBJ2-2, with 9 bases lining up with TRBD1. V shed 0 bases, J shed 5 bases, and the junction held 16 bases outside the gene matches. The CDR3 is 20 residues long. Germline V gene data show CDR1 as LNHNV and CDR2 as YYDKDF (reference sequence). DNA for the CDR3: TGTGCCACCAGCAGAGATTCTCCACTAACCGGGACAGGGAGGACCGGGGAGCTGTTTTTT. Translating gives CATSRDSPLTGTGRTGELFF. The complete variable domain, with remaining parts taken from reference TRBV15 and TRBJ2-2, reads DAMVIQNPRYQVTQFGKPVTLSCSQTLNHNVMYWYQQKSSQAPKLLFHYYDKDFNNEADTPDNFQSRRPNTSFCFLDIRSPGLGDTAMYLCATSRDSPLTGTGRTGELFFGEGSRLTVL.